This entry is about one T cell receptor (beta chain). This sample is drawn from a study of blood T cell repertoires in COVID-19. The overall study: T cells, B-cell-depleted T cells, or PBMCs supplied cDNA or gDNA.

Original handling: The assay estimated nucleated cells by amplifying reference gene primers. Assay used: immunoSEQ multiplex PCR; TCRdb lists only in-frame clones, some missing. That table supplies the V and J calls and clone size; D and trimming were determined from the DNA. Here the sample spans under 50,000 clones, about nine tenths being singletons. This CDR3 contains 16 residues. Per the germline V gene, CDR1 is LGHDT and CDR2 is YNNKEL (reference sequence). Trimming cost V 4 bases and J 1 base; bases outside gene matches: 6. This TCR was sampled from a man aged 65 to 79 with active COVID-19. This chain uses TRBV3-1 (or the pseudogene TRBV3-2) with TRBJ2-7; 11 bases are a match to TRBD2. The sequenced material came from peripheral blood. The chain's CDR3 is CASSLISGRGSYEQYF. The DNA of the CDR3 is TGTGCCAGCAGCCTAATTAGCGGGAGGGGGTCCTACGAGCAGTACTTC.